This record concerns one T cell receptor beta chain sequence. This entry is derived from a study of blood T cell repertoires in COVID-19. Assay used: immunoSEQ multiplex PCR; TCRdb lists only in-frame clones, some missing. The sample comprises fewer than 55,000 clones, 82% of which are singletons, and roughly 13% rests with the top ten. This CDR3 is built from 15 residues. The germline V and J ends were trimmed by 4 bases and 0 bases, with 10 bases remaining between them. Germline V gene lookup returns CDR1 SNHLY and CDR2 FYNNEI. This chain uses TRBV2 with TRBJ2-4; D is possibly TRBD2 (6 bases). The sample comprised peripheral blood. The sequence came from a human donor with acute or convalescent COVID-19. The donor label of this sample is uncertain. CDR3: CASSVGTSAKNIQYF. The CDR3 DNA is TGTGCCAGCAGTGTGGGGACTTCAGCCAAAAACATTCAGTACTTC.